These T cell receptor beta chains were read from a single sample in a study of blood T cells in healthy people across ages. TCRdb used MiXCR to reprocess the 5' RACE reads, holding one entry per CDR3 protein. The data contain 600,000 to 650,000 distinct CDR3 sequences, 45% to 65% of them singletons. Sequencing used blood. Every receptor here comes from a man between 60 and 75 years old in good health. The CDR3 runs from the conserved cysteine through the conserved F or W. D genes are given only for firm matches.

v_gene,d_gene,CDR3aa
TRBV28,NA,CASSARVGANVLTF
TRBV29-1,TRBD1,CSVEGGGGQGAHGYTF
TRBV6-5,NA,CASSYSGGRNNYGYTF
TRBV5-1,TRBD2,CASSLSLSSGGETQYF
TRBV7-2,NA,CASRPAGDYQPQHF
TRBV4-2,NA,CASSQAGGGNQPQHF
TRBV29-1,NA,CSVLVGGTGELFF
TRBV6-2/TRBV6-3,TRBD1,CASSSNRGQYEKLFF
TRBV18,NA,CASSPPGGSYGYTF
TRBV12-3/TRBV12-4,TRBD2,CASPPLSGLAGRVGPDTQYF
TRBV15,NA,CATSLGTSTDTQYF
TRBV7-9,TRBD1,CASSQLFTGQGAWETQYF
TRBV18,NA,CASSVTGLVLETQYF
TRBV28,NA,CASSLLARNSPLHF
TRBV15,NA,CATSRGGPSSGANVLTF
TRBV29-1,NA,CSVRRGRTEAFF
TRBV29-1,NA,CTLTWGSYEQYF
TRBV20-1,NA,CSARDPRARQETQYF
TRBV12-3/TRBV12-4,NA,CASRKDGGRADTQYF
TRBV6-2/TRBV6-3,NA,CASGRGNSPLHF
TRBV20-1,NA,CSARNGQWGNSYNEQFF